This T cell receptor (beta chain) was observed in a study of PD-L1 blockade in urothelial cancer. Study information: Patients had undergone 0 to 3 prior chemotherapy regimens. Blood gave a median approximately 140,000 T cells.

Points on this clone: Its antigen is still unknown.

Added to each PCR by spiking were synthetic TCR analog templates. Here immunoSEQ multiplex PCR was the method, and the copy in TCRdb shows in-frame clones only, minus some. Seen here are more than 45,000 clones, around 80% observed once, and the top ten hold 3.5% to 4.5%. Described time point: pretreatment peripheral blood. Study-level points and caveats: Pretreatment blood TCR clonality under the median forecast improved survival.

The CDR3 totals 10 residues. V lost 6 bases and J 8 bases, leaving 6 bases between the germline ends. CDR1 and CDR2 (germline): SGDLS, YYNGEE. The source is a man between 65 and 85 years old with urothelial cancer. The sample in question was PBMCs, obtained around atezolizumab (anti-PD-L1) treatment. The chain uses TRBV9 and TRBJ1-5; D ambiguous. The CDR3 DNA reads as TGTGCCAGCAAGGGAGAGCCCCAGCATTTT. Translating gives CASKGEPQHF.